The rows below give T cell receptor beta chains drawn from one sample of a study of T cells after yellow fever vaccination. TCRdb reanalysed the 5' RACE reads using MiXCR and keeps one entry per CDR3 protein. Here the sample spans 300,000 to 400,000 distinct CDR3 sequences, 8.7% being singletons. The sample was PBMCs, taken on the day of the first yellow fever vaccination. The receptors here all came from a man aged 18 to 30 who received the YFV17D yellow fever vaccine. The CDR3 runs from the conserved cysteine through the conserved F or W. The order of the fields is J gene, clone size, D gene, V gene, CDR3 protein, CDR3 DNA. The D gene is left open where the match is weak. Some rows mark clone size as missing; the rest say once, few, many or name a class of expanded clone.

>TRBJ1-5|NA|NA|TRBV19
CASSMREYQPQHF
TGTGCCAGTAGTATGAGGGAATATCAGCCCCAGCATTTT
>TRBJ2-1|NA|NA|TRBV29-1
CSVPLTDSSYNEQFF
TGCAGCGTTCCCCTCACAGATAGCTCCTACAATGAGCAGTTCTTC
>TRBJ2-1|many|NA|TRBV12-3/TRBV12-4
CASSLSQNNEQFF
TGTGCCAGCAGTTTGAGCCAGAACAATGAGCAGTTCTTC
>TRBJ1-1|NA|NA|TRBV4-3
CASSQDGLGGEAFF
TGCGCCAGCAGCCAGGACGGTTTGGGTGGTGAAGCTTTCTTT
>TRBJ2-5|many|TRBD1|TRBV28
CASSLQGASETQYF
TGTGCCAGCAGTTTACAGGGGGCATCGGAGACCCAGTACTTC
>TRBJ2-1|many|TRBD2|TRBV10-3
CAISRTGGEGGEQFF
TGTGCCATCAGTCGGACTGGCGGGGAGGGAGGTGAGCAGTTCTTC
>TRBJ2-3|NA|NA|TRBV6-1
CASRPRVASTDTQYF
TGTGCCAGCAGACCGCGCGTAGCTAGCACAGATACGCAGTATTTT
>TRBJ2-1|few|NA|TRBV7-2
CASSRPTGDHSYNEQFF
TGTGCCAGCAGCCGCCCTACGGGGGACCACTCCTACAATGAGCAGTTCTTC
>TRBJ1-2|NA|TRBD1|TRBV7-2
CASSLGSGTGSHGYTF
TGTGCCAGCAGCTTAGGGTCCGGGACAGGGAGCCATGGCTACACCTTC
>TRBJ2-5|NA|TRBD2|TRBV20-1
CSAERGGRSQETQYF
TGCAGTGCTGAGCGGGGGGGCCGAAGTCAAGAGACCCAGTACTTC
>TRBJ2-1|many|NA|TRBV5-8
CASSFFRGNSYNEQFF
TGTGCCAGCAGCTTTTTCCGGGGGAATTCCTACAATGAGCAGTTCTTC
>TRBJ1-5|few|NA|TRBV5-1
CASSLTGPNQPQHF
TGCGCCAGCAGCTTGACGGGGCCAAATCAGCCCCAGCATTTT
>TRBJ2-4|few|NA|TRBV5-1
CASSGRELWDSAKNIQYF
TGCGCCAGCAGCGGACGTGAGTTGTGGGATTCGGCCAAAAACATTCAGTACTTC
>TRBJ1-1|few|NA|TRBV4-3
CASSQDRIGNEAFF
TGCGCCAGCAGCCAAGATCGAATAGGGAATGAAGCTTTCTTT
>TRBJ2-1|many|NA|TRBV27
CASSPEGPSSYNEQFF
TGTGCCAGCAGCCCCGAGGGGCCTAGCTCCTACAATGAGCAGTTCTTC
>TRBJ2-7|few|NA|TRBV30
CAWSAIVSGSGQYF
TGTGCCTGGAGTGCGATCGTTTCCGGGTCAGGGCAGTACTTC
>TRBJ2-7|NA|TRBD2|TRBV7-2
CASSLRALAGIYEQYF
TGTGCCAGCAGCCTCCGGGCCCTAGCGGGGATCTACGAGCAGTACTTC
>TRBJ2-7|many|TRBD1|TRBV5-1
CASSLVGQGAYEQYF
TGCGCCAGCAGCTTGGTAGGACAGGGGGCCTACGAGCAGTACTTC
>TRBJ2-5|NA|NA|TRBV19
CASSPSRWRGQETQYF
TGTGCCAGTAGTCCGTCCCGTTGGAGGGGCCAAGAGACCCAGTACTTC
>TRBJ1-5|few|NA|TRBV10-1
CASSWRRGLAQPQHF
TGCGCCAGCTCCTGGAGACGGGGCTTGGCTCAGCCCCAGCATTTT
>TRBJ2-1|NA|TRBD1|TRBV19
CASSPDRARDNEQFF
TGTGCCAGTAGTCCGGACAGGGCACGGGACAATGAGCAGTTCTTC
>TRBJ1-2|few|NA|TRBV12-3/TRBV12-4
CASSLEEGYGYTF
TGTGCCAGCAGTTTAGAGGAGGGGTATGGCTACACCTTC
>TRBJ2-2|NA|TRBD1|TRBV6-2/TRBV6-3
CASSYSPGTGGLTGELFF
TGTGCCAGCAGTTACTCACCCGGGACAGGGGGCCTTACCGGGGAGCTGTTTTTT
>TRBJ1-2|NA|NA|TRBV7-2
CASSLGILYGYTF
TGTGCCAGCAGCTTAGGTATCCTCTATGGCTACACCTTC
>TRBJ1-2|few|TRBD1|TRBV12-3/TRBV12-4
CASIRGLNYGYTF
TGTGCCAGCATAAGGGGGCTAAACTATGGCTACACCTTC